The rows below give T cell receptor beta chains drawn from one sample of a study of breast tumors, draining lymph nodes, adjacent tissues. TCRdb independently ran MiXCR on the multiplex PCR reads; one entry per CDR3 protein. The sample records tens of thousands of distinct CDR3 sequences, around 52% being singletons. Sequences were obtained from breast tumor tissue. All receptors come from a female donor with breast cancer. Some clones in this sample may be carry-over from other donors' samples. Each CDR3 is given with its conserved first and last residue. Fields, in order: V gene, J gene, CDR3 protein.

>TRBV19|TRBJ1-5
CASSPRATYSNQPQHF
>TRBV25-1|TRBJ2-7
CAQKGDEQYF
>TRBV20-1|TRBJ1-2
CSARLAGSGYTF
>TRBV7-9|TRBJ2-1
CASSSAWERNYNEQFF
>TRBV19|TRBJ2-7
CASSPTGSSYEQYF
>TRBV10-3|TRBJ2-4
CAINPTGGKNIQYF
>TRBV29-1|TRBJ1-2
CSVEGWQGSGYTF
>TRBV20-1|TRBJ2-7
CSAPGPSYEQYF
>TRBV2|TRBJ1-4
CASSLSVEAPGDEKLFF
>TRBV29-1|TRBJ2-1
CSVEDRLAGGQFF
>TRBV18|TRBJ2-5
CASSPGRQETQYF
>TRBV2|TRBJ1-5
CATRQGFQPQHF
>TRBV2|TRBJ1-6
CASTREVGYNSPLHF
>TRBV10-3|TRBJ2-7
CAISESAASGGGEQYF
>TRBV6-6|TRBJ2-2
CASCPGLTGGLFF
>TRBV11-2|TRBJ2-7
CASSLNTYARYF
>TRBV3-1|TRBJ2-5
CASSLLRGTQTQYF
>TRBV19|TRBJ1-5
CASSSLGQGATFNQPQHF
>TRBV6-4|TRBJ2-3
CASSAGVDGTDTQYF
>TRBV15|TRBJ1-6
CATSRDGPYNSPLHF
>TRBV20-1|TRBJ1-1
CSARDYGLLNTEAFF
>TRBV19|TRBJ1-6
CASSHRQQGRPNSPLHF
>TRBV5-1|TRBJ2-5
CASSLALAGGRETQYF
>TRBV20-1|TRBJ2-1
CSASGASGAGFRVDNEQFF
>TRBV15|TRBJ2-1
CATSRDTGTGGNEQFF
>TRBV6-2/TRBV6-3|TRBJ2-3
CASSYSPGEGTDTQYF
>TRBV19|TRBJ2-5
CASSKSSGSRYQETQYF
>TRBV20-1|TRBJ1-4
CSARGGDKLFF
>TRBV7-9|TRBJ2-1
CASSSAGGADYNEQFF
>TRBV5-8|TRBJ1-2
CASSLKGFWGGYTF
>TRBV5-1|TRBJ2-5
CASSFSERGETQYF
>TRBV6-1|TRBJ1-2
CASIPGTGLYGYTF
>TRBV5-1|TRBJ2-6
CASTHTLGANVLTF
>TRBV7-6|TRBJ2-3
CASSPDEGADTQYF
>TRBV9|TRBJ2-6
CASSAQGSGANVLTF
>TRBV11-2|TRBJ1-6
CASSLVLGTGNSPLHF